The clone carrying this T cell receptor beta chain was recorded at least ten times. This sample stems from a study of T-cell reconstitution after alpha-beta-depleted transplantation in children. Unique molecular identifiers were incorporated during preparation of the TCRbeta library. TCRdb reprocessed the PCR reads with MiXCR, giving one entry per CDR3 protein. The sample records 170,000 or so distinct CDR3 sequences, about 6.8% being singletons. Germline V gene data show CDR1 as ENHRY and CDR2 as SYGVKD. This CDR3 is 16 amino acids long. Germline trimming cut 4 bases from V and 5 bases from J; bases unmatched to any gene: 10.

This receptor was obtained from a human donor who donated a stem cell graft to a child with Wiskott-Aldrich syndrome. This chain links TRBV10-3 with TRBJ2-1; 8 bases line up with TRBD2. The sequences come from PBMCs from the stem cell graft donor, collected from the stem cell graft. DNA for the CDR3: TGTGCCATCAGTGCCACACTAGCGGCACCGAACAATGAGCAGTTCTTC. It codes for CAISATLAAPNNEQFF.